This TCR beta chain originates from a study of blood T cells in healthy people across ages. Study-wide results and limits: It was the long-lived donors that had more naive CD4+ cells and higher diversity than aged donors.

The CDR3 covers 15 residues. Germline CDR1 and CDR2: SGHRS and YFSETQ. V lost 0 bases and J 1 base, leaving 5 bases between the germline ends. Concerning this clonotype itself: Antigen: not known. The CDR3 carries no conserved terminal phenylalanine or tryptophan, so it likely arises from a read error.

Next came a second PCR, run for about 7 to 12 cycles, which used a sample-barcoded 5' primer along with a J-beta primer mix. Researchers report that each sample yielded at least 2.5 million CDR3-containing paired-end reads. TCRdb re-called the 5' RACE reads with MiXCR, one entry per CDR3 protein. Of roughly 900,000 distinct CDR3 sequences in the sample, roughly 43% were seen once. The chain has TRBV5-1 and TRBJ2-6, with TRBD1 as a possible D gene (5 bases). What was sequenced was blood. This clonotype was sampled from a man aged 25 to 40 in good health. CDR3 bases: TGCGCCAGCAGCTTGGCAGGGTCTGGGGCCAACGTCCTGACTCTC. Protein: CASSLAGSGANVLTL.